This is a list of T cell receptor beta chains from one sample in a study of T cells in narcolepsy. Data came from immunoSEQ multiplex PCR; TCRdb stores just in-frame clones and leaves some out. The data show some 32,000 clones, 65% to 85% seen once. Sequenced sample: memory (CD45RA-) CD4+ T cells from blood. These receptors were taken from a human donor in good health. The CDR3 runs from the conserved cysteine through the conserved F or W. The D gene is left open where the match is weak. Only part of the rows carry a size: once, few, many, or a class if the clone is expanded.

clone_size	v_call	d_call	j_call	cdr3_nt	cdr3_aa
NA	TRBV6-5	NA	TRBJ1-3	TGTGCCAGCTCCAAGGATGGGGCTGGAAACACCATATATTTT	CASSKDGAGNTIYF
NA	TRBV5-1	NA	TRBJ1-1	TGCGCCAGCAGCTTGGGCACGGTAGGGAACACTGAAGCTTTCTTT	CASSLGTVGNTEAFF
once	TRBV2	NA	TRBJ2-7	TGTGCCAGCAGTGTCAGGTACGAGCAGTACTTC	CASSVRYEQYF
NA	TRBV7-3	TRBD1	TRBJ2-7	TGTGCCAGCAGCCCGACAGGGGGCACGCGGTACGAGCAGTACTTC	CASSPTGGTRYEQYF
few	TRBV6-1	NA	TRBJ1-1	TGTGCCAGCAGTGCCGGGGTGGTGAACACTGAAGCTTTCTTT	CASSAGVVNTEAFF
once	TRBV5-1	TRBD1	TRBJ2-7	TGCGCCAGCAGCCGGGACAGCTACGAGCAGTACTTC	CASSRDSYEQYF
once	TRBV19	NA	TRBJ2-7	TGTGCCAGTAGTGGTCCCTACGAGCAGTACTTC	CASSGPYEQYF
NA	TRBV7-3	NA	TRBJ2-5	TGTGCCAGCAGCTCCCAGGGGCGTGGAGAGACCCAGTACTTC	CASSSQGRGETQYF
NA	TRBV7-9	NA	TRBJ2-1	TGTGCCAGCAGCCTGATGAGCCGGGGTGAGCAGTTCTTC	CASSLMSRGEQFF
NA	TRBV11-2	TRBD1	TRBJ1-1	TGTGCCAGCAGCTTAGGTCGGGGGACAGGACCAACTGAAGCTTTCTTT	CASSLGRGTGPTEAFF
NA	TRBV19	NA	TRBJ2-3	TGTGCCAGTAGTGGGTCTTTACGGACGGATACGCAGTATTTT	CASSGSLRTDTQYF
NA	TRBV7-2	NA	TRBJ1-2	TGTGCCAGCAGCTTCCCGGGATTCTATGGCTACACCTTC	CASSFPGFYGYTF
NA	TRBV9	TRBD2	TRBJ2-1	TGTGCCAGCAGCGCTTACAATGGAGGGACTAGCGGGAGTTATTACAATGAGCAGTTCTTC	CASSAYNGGTSGSYYNEQFF
NA	TRBV30	TRBD2	TRBJ2-5	TGTGCCTGGAGTCCAAGACTAGCGGCCAAACCGAAATACCAAGAGACCCAGTACTTC	CAWSPRLAAKPKYQETQYF
once	TRBV5-1	TRBD1	TRBJ1-1	TGCGCCAGCGCCGGGACAGGGGGCACTGAAGCTTTCTTT	CASAGTGGTEAFF
NA	TRBV5-1	NA	TRBJ2-3	TGCGCCAGCAGCCCTGGGAGCCCCACAGATACGCAGTATTTT	CASSPGSPTDTQYF
NA	TRBV9	NA	TRBJ2-7	TGTGCCAGCAGACCAGACAGCACTAGCAACGAGCAGTACTTC	CASRPDSTSNEQYF
NA	TRBV19	TRBD1	TRBJ1-5	TGTGCCAGCCGGGACAGGGAAGGTCAGCCCCAGCATTTT	CASRDREGQPQHF
NA	TRBV5-1	TRBD1	TRBJ2-2	TGCGCCAGCAGCCCGAAACGACAGGGGATCACCGGGGAGCTGTTTTTT	CASSPKRQGITGELFF
few	TRBV28	NA	TRBJ2-1	TGTGCCAGCAGTTTATACCGAGAGCAGTTCTTC	CASSLYREQFF
once	TRBV19	NA	TRBJ1-4	TGTGCCAGTAGGGACCCAGGAAGCAGCAATGAAAAACTGTTTTTT	CASRDPGSSNEKLFF
NA	TRBV27	NA	TRBJ1-1	TGTGCCAGCAGTTTAGGGAATATCGGTGAAGCTTTCTTT	CASSLGNIGEAFF
NA	TRBV4-2	NA	TRBJ2-7	TGTGCCAGCAGCCAAGTTAGCGGAACCTACGAGCAGTACTTC	CASSQVSGTYEQYF
NA	TRBV2	NA	TRBJ2-1	TGTGCCAGCAGTGAATCCGTAAGAGTTGAGCAGTTCTTC	CASSESVRVEQFF
NA	TRBV29-1	NA	TRBJ1-4	TGCAGCGTGAGACAGGCAACTAATGAAAAACTGTTTTTT	CSVRQATNEKLFF
NA	TRBV7-9	TRBD1	TRBJ1-1	TGTGCCAGCCGATCCGGGACAGTGAACACTGAAGCTTTCTTT	CASRSGTVNTEAFF
NA	TRBV30	NA	TRBJ1-5	TGTGCCTGGAGTGAAGGGGATGATCAGCCCCAGCATTTT	CAWSEGDDQPQHF
NA	TRBV28	NA	TRBJ2-5	TGTGCCAGCAGCCCGCGGGGCAGGGGGAAAGAGACCCAGTACTTC	CASSPRGRGKETQYF
NA	TRBV29-1	NA	TRBJ2-7	TGCAGCGTTGAACCAGGGCGAGGCGAGCAGTACTTC	CSVEPGRGEQYF
NA	TRBV11-3	NA	TRBJ2-7	TGTGCCAGCAGCTTAAAGGTTTGGGGGTCCTACGAGCAGTACTTC	CASSLKVWGSYEQYF
NA	TRBV7-8	TRBD1	TRBJ2-3	TGTGCCAGCAGCACGGGACAGGGTACAGATACGCAGTATTTT	CASSTGQGTDTQYF
few	TRBV6-5	NA	TRBJ1-1	TGTGCCAGCACCAAACCGGGGGGGTCTACTGAAGCTTTCTTT	CASTKPGGSTEAFF
NA	TRBV4-2	TRBD2	TRBJ2-2	TGTGCCAGCAGCCAAGATCCGGGTAGCGGGAGAAAGCTGTTTTTT	CASSQDPGSGRKLFF